These T cell receptor beta chains were read from a single sample in a study of early T cells in non-severe SARS-CoV-2 infection. MiXCR, applied by TCRdb to the 5' RACE reads, yields one record per CDR3 protein. This table has roughly 92,000 distinct CDR3 sequences, roughly 12% appearing once. This specimen consisted of whole blood, obtained at baseline. The receptors come from an adult who was a healthcare worker with PCR-confirmed SARS-CoV-2 infection or an uninfected control (not recorded which). CDR3s include the opening cysteine and the closing phenylalanine or tryptophan. A D gene is named only where the DNA matches it firmly. The size field is filled for only some rows; it gives once, few, many or a size class.

abundance | j_gene | v_gene | len | d_gene | CDR3nt | CDR3aa
NA | TRBJ2-7 | TRBV12-3/TRBV12-4 | 13 | NA | TGTGCCAGCAGTTTAAGTACGCCGAGCGAGCAGTACTTC | CASSLSTPSEQYF
NA | TRBJ2-7 | TRBV19 | 16 | NA | TGTGCCAGTAGTATAGCCGGGACTCAGATCGCCCACGAGCAGTACTTC | CASSIAGTQIAHEQYF
many | TRBJ2-5 | TRBV9 | 13 | NA | TGTGCCAGCAGCTATACTCTCCAAGAGACCCAGTACTTC | CASSYTLQETQYF
few | TRBJ2-1 | TRBV6-5 | 12 | NA | TGTGCCAGCAGGTCTATGACCCGAGAGCAGTTCTTC | CASRSMTREQFF
few | TRBJ2-3 | TRBV27 | 14 | NA | TGTGCCAGCAGTTTCGGCCTAAACACAGATACGCAGTATTTT | CASSFGLNTDTQYF
few | TRBJ2-2 | TRBV15 | 17 | TRBD2 | TGTGCCACCAGCAGAGATGATCTAGCGGGAGGGCCCGGGGAGCTGTTTTTT | CATSRDDLAGGPGELFF
NA | TRBJ2-3 | TRBV7-6 | 16 | TRBD2 | TGTGCCAGCAGCTCGACTAGCGGGGGTTACACAGATACGCTGTATTTT | CASSSTSGGYTDTLYF
once | TRBJ1-2 | TRBV12-3/TRBV12-4 | 15 | TRBD1 | TGTGCCATCCCGACAGGGATTTTGCCTAACTATGGCTACACCTTC | CAIPTGILPNYGYTF
many | TRBJ2-3 | TRBV5-1 | 16 | NA | TGCGCCAGCAGCTTGGAAGGCGGGATTAATCCAGATACGCAGTATTTT | CASSLEGGINPDTQYF
few | TRBJ1-2 | TRBV3-1 | 18 | TRBD1 | TGTGCCAGCAGCCAGGGTCCTGGACAGGGGGTTCCTCTTGGAGGCTACACCTTC | CASSQGPGQGVPLGGYTF
many | TRBJ2-7 | TRBV28 | 11 | NA | TGTGCCAGCAGCCCCTCAAGAAAGCAGTACTTC | CASSPSRKQYF
NA | TRBJ1-6 | TRBV6-6 | 16 | NA | TGTGCCAGCAGCTACGGGACTGCCTGGGGAGATTCACCCCTCCACTTT | CASSYGTAWGDSPLHF
NA | TRBJ1-1 | TRBV27 | 14 | NA | TGTGCCAGCTCCCTGGCGAGGAGAAACACTGAAGCTTTCTTT | CASSLARRNTEAFF
NA | TRBJ1-4 | TRBV5-1 | 13 | TRBD1 | TGCGCCAGCAGCTTCCGGGACAGAGAAAAACTGTTTTTT | CASSFRDREKLFF
NA | TRBJ2-7 | TRBV5-5 | 15 | TRBD2 | TGTGCCAGCAGCTTGGGACTAGCGGGGCTTTATGAGCAGTACTTC | CASSLGLAGLYEQYF
few | TRBJ1-5 | TRBV28 | 15 | NA | TGTGCCAGCAGTTTTTTGGGAGGTGGCAATCAGCCCCAGCATTTT | CASSFLGGGNQPQHF